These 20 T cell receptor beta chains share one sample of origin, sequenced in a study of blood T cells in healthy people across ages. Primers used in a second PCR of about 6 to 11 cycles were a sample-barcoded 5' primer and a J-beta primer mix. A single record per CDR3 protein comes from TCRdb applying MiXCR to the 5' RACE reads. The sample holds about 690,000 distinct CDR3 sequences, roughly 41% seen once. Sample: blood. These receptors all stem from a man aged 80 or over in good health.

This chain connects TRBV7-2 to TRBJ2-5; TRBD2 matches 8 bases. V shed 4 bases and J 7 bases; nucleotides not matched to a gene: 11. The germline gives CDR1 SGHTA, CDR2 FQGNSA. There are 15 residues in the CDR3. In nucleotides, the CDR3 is TGTGCCAGCAGCTCCGGGACTAGAGGGGGGGGGACCCAGTACTTC. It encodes CASSSGTRGGGTQYF.

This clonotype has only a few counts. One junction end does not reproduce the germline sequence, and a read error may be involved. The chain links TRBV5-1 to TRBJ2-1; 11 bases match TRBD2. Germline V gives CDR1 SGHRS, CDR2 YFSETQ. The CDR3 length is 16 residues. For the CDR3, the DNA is TGCGCCAGCAGCAATGAACTAGCGGGAGTTGGCAATGAGCAGTTTTTC. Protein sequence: CASSNELAGVGNEQFF.

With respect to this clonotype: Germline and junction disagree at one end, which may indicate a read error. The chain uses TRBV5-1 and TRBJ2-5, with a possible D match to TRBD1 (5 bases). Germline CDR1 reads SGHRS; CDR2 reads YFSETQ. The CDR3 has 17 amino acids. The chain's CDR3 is CANSVGNTGWSQETQYF. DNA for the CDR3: TGCGCCAACAGCGTTGGGAACACAGGTTGGAGCCAAGAGACCCAGTACTTC.

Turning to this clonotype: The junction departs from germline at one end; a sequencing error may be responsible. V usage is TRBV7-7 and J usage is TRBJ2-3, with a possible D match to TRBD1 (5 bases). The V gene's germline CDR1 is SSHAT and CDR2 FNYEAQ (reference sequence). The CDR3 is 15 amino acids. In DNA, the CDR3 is TGTGCTAGCAGCCAAGGCAGGGTTCCATCAGATACGCAGTATTTT. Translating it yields CASSQGRVPSDTQYF.

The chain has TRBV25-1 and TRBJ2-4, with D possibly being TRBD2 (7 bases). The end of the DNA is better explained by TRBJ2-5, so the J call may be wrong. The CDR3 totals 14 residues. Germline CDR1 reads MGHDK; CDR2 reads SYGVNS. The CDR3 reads CASSDTGRGKTQYF. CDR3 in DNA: TGTGCCAGCAGTGACACAGGGAGGGGAAAGACCCAGTACTTC.

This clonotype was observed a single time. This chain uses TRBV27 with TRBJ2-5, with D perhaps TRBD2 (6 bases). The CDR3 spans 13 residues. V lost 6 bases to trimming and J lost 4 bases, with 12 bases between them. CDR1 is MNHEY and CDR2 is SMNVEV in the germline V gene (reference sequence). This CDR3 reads CASRRGAGETQYF. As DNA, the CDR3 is TGTGCCAGCAGACGCGGGGCGGGAGAGACCCAGTACTTC.

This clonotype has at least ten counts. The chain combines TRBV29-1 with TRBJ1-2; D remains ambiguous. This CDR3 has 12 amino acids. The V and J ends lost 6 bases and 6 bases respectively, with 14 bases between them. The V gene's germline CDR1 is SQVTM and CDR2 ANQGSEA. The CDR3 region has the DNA TGCAGCGTCATGACCCCAAGAGATGGCTACACCTTC. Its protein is CSVMTPRDGYTF.

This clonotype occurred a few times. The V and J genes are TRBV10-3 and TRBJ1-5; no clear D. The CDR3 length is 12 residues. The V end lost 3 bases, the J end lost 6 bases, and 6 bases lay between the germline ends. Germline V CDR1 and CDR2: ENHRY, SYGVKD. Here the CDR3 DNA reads TGTGCCATCAGTGACGGGGTTCAGCCCCAGCATTTT. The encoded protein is CAISDGVQPQHF.

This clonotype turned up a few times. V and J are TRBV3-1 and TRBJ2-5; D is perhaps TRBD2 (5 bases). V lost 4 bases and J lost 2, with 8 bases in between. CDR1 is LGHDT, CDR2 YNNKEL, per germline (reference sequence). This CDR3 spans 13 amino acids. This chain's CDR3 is CASSLPGQETQYF. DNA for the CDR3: TGTGCCAGCAGCCTCCCGGGGCAAGAGACCCAGTACTTC.

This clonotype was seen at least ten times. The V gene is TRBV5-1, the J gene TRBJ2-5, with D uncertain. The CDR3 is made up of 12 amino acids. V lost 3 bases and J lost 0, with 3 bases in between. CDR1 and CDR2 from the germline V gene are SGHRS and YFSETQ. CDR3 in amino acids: CASSYDQETQYF. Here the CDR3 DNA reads TGCGCCAGCAGCTACGACCAAGAGACCCAGTACTTC.

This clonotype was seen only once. CDR3 amino acids: CSTRGGALADTQYF. The CDR3 DNA follows: TGCAGTACGCGCGGGGGGGCCCTGGCAGATACGCAGTATTTT. The chain couples TRBV20-1 to TRBJ2-3; 9 bases align to TRBD2. V lost 8 bases, J lost 4 bases, and 10 bases stayed unmatched. This CDR3 region has 14 residues. The germline V gene has CDR1 DFQATT and CDR2 SNEGSKA (reference sequence).

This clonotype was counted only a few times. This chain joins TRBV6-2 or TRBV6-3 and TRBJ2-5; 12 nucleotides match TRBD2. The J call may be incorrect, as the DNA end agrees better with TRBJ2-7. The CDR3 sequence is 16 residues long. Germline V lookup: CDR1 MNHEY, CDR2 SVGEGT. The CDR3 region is CASSPSPSGRAFEQYF. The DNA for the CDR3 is TGTGCCAGCAGTCCATCCCCTAGCGGGAGGGCATTCGAGCAGTACTTC.

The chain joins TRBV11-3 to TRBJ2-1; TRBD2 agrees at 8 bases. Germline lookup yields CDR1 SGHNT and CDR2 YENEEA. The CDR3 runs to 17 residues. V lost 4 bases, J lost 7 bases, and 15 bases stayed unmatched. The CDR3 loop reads CASSSLNGLADRNEQFF. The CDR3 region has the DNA TGTGCCAGCAGCTCTCTTAACGGACTAGCAGATCGAAATGAGCAGTTCTTC.

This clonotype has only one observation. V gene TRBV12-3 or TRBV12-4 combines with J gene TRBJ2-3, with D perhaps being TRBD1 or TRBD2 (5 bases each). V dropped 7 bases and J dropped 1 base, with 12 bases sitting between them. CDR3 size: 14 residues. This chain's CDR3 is CASTRDGRTDTQYF. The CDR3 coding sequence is TGTGCCAGCACTCGGGACGGGCGCACAGATACGCAGTATTTT.

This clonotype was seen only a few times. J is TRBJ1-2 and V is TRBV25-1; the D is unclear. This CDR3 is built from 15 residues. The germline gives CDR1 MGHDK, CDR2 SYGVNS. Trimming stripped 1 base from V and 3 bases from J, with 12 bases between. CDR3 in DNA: TGTGCCAGCAGTGAATCGGTGATATCAGACTATGGCTACACCTTC. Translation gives CASSESVISDYGYTF.

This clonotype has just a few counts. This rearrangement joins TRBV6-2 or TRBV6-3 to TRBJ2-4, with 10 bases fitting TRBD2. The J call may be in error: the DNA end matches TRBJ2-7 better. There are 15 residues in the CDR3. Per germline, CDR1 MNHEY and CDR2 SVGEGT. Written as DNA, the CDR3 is TGTGCCAGCAGGGCTAGCGGGAGAGTTCAGTACGAGCAGTACTTC. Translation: CASRASGRVQYEQYF.

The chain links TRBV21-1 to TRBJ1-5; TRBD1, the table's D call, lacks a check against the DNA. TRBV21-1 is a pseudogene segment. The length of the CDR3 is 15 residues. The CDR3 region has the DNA TGTGCCAGCAGCAAAGAGGGGGGCAGGGACCAGCCCCAGCATTTT. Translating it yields CASSKEGGRDQPQHF.

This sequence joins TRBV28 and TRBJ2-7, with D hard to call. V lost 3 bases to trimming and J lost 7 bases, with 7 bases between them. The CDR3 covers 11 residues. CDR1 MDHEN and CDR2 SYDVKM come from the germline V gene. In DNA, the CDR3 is TGTGCCAGCAGTTTGGAGTTTGAGCAGTACTTC. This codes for CASSLEFEQYF.

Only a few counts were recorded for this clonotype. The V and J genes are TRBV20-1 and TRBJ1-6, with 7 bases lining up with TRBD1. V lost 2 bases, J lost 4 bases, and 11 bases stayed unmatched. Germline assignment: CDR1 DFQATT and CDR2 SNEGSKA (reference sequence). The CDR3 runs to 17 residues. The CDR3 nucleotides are TGCAGTGCTAGACGGACCGCTACAGGGGATTATAATTCACCCCTCCACTTT. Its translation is CSARRTATGDYNSPLHF.

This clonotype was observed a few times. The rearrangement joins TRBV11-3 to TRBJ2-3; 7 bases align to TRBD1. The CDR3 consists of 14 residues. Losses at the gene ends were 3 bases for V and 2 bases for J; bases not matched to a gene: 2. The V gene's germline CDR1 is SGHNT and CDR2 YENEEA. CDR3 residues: CASSLGQPTDTQYF. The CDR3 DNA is TGTGCCAGCAGCTTGGGACAGCCCACAGATACGCAGTATTTT. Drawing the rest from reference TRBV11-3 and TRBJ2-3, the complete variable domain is EAGVVQSPRYKIIEKKQPVAFWCNPISGHNTLYWYLQNLGQGPELLIRYENEEAVDDSQLPKDRFSAERLKGVDSTLKIQPAELGDSAVYLCASSLGQPTDTQYFGPGTRLTVL.